This TCR beta chain was obtained from a study of blood T cell repertoires in COVID-19 (TCRdb year 2020). Background on the whole study: Samples from collaborators originated in the United States, Italy and Spain and spanned both the acute and convalescent phases of COVID-19. Samples were obtained from the ongoing ImmuneRACE study (first 160 participants) and from some 1,200 subjects provided by 6 global collaborators. A de-identified subject ID, COVID-19 status, age in years and sex were almost always included in the sample metadata. The material from the prospective study consisted of cDNA or gDNA derived from T cells, B-cell-depleted T cells, or PBMCs. The repertoires were made available in a free public database intended to serve as a resource for research on the immune response to SARS-CoV-2. Where available, HLA class I and class II types were taken from metadata supplied by the sample provider and were not determined by assay-based typing. Deeply sampled blood TCRbeta repertoires from subjects exposed to, actively infected with, or recovered from COVID-19 were included in the dataset.

One collaborating source in Seattle enrolled patients while the patients were actively infected and followed the patients over time throughout the course of disease. Whole blood was collected in K2EDTA tubes by collaborating institutions according to the institutions' own protocols. For TCRbeta analysis, collaborator samples were shipped as frozen whole blood, as isolated PBMCs, or as DNA extracted from either sample type. Points on this clone: Its antigen specificity is not known. It has no much larger one-base neighbor in the sample; base qualities were not kept.

Via the germline V gene, CDR1 is SGHVS and CDR2 FQNEAQ. V is pared back by 1 base and J by 5 bases, with 9 bases lying between the germline termini. Including the terminal cysteine and phenylalanine, the CDR3 comprises 13 residues. Of the read, only the CDR3 DNA is kept; its 39 bases are in frame from base 1. TCRbeta CDR3 regions were amplified from genomic DNA using the immunoSEQ Assay, a bias-controlled multiplex PCR. In the authors' own workflow: Within the assay, amplification of reference gene primers was used to estimate how many nucleated cells each sample contained. Sequence reads were collapsed and filtered to measure the absolute abundance of every unique TCRbeta CDR3 rearrangement. For each sample, productive Simpson clonality was calculated by taking the square root of Simpson's diversity index across productive rearrangements. TCRdb took over this immuneACCESS table, retaining in-frame rearrangements with V and J assigned. Such tables are incomplete; in checked studies, under half of the missing clones stem from an unresolved V gene, and the remainder is unexplained. The V and J calls and clone size are taken from that table; D and trimming were inferred from the DNA. Counted in this sample were about 58,000 clones; roughly 83% of them appeared once. The ten largest clonotypes hold roughly 10% of the sample.

What the authors observed across the whole study: Clinical and demographic metadata were provided uncurated, with the amount varying by source and participant.

The receptor chain draws on TRBV7-8 and TRBJ2-7; TRBD1 is perhaps the D gene, given 6 matching bases. Sequencing input: peripheral blood. The receptor was isolated from a man between 45 and 60 years old with COVID-19, enrolled during active disease. The CDR3 protein is CASSLGTANEQYF. The sequenced DNA is TGTGCCAGCAGCTTAGGGACAGCGAACGAGCAGTACTTC.